This passage covers 21 T cell receptor beta chains from one sample sequenced in a study of HIV-infected patients and healthy controls. No cell fractionation was done, so the repertoire covers all unsorted peripheral blood T cells. About 500 ng RNA was reverse transcribed with alpha and beta constant-region primers. Each of the alpha and beta chains got its own library through chain-specific third strand synthesis with indices. From the 5' RACE reads, TCRdb called clonotypes with MiXCR, one entry per CDR3 protein. The table has roughly 9,100 distinct CDR3 sequences, roughly 6% seen once; the top ten hold 7.7%. The specimen sequenced was blood. Every receptor here comes from an adult in good health.

This clonotype is medium-sized (0.01 to 0.1%) within its sample. The gene calls are TRBV18 and TRBJ1-5, with D perhaps matching TRBD1 (6 bases). Germline V CDR1 and CDR2: KGHSH, LQKENI. Deletions cut 6 bases from V and 4 bases from J, with 10 bases between. This CDR3 spans 13 amino acids. CDR3: CASSGGPNQPQHF. CDR3 sequence (DNA): TGTGCCAGCTCGGGGGGCCCTAATCAGCCCCAGCATTTT.

This clonotype is categorized as medium-sized. V usage is TRBV5-1 and J usage is TRBJ2-1; D might be TRBD2 (5 bases). Between the trimmed V and J ends, which lost 0 bases and 7 bases, there was a span of 14 bases. The CDR3 spans 15 residues. Germline V lookup: CDR1 SGHRS, CDR2 YFSETQ. CDR3 in DNA: TGCGCCAGCAGCTTGGAGGGCCTCAAGCGGAATGAGCAGTTCTTC. Translated, it gives CASSLEGLKRNEQFF. The entire variable domain, with the rest obtained from reference TRBV5-1 and TRBJ2-1, is as follows: KAGVTQTPRYLIKTRGQQVTLSCSPISGHRSVSWYQQTPGQGLQFLFEYFSETQRNKGNFPGRFSGRQFSNSRSEMNVSTLELGDSALYLCASSLEGLKRNEQFFGPGTRLTVL.

J is TRBJ1-5 and V is TRBV20-1, with D perhaps TRBD1 (6 bases). CDR1 and CDR2 from the germline V gene are DFQATT and SNEGSKA (reference sequence). There are 16 residues in the CDR3. Trimming took off 2 bases at V and 2 bases at J, with 16 bases between the two ends. CDR3 nucleotides: TGCAGTGCTAGACCGTACAGGGTAGCTGGCAATCAGCCCCAGCATTTT. Translated: CSARPYRVAGNQPQHF.

By frequency in the sample, this clonotype is medium-sized (0.01 to 0.1%). This chain connects TRBV7-2 to TRBJ1-1, with D unclear. The length of the CDR3 is 16 residues. Germline-derived CDR1 and CDR2 are SGHTA and FQGNSA. The V end lost 0 bases, the J end lost 2 bases, and 13 bases lay between the germline ends. This chain's CDR3 is CASSLALGGINTEAFF. CDR3 DNA: TGTGCCAGCAGCTTAGCGTTAGGCGGTATCAACACTGAAGCTTTCTTT.

This clonotype rates as medium-sized. CDR3 loop: CASSESHLRLAGNQETQYF. In DNA form, the CDR3 reads TGTGCCAGCAGTGAATCTCACCTTAGACTAGCGGGTAACCAAGAGACCCAGTACTTC. The chain links TRBV25-1 to TRBJ2-5; 10 nucleotides line up with TRBD2. Germline CDR1 reads MGHDK; CDR2 reads SYGVNS. The CDR3 is 19 amino acids. The V gene end was trimmed by 1 base and the J gene end by 0 bases; junction bases not matched to a gene: 11.

This clonotype was recorded a few times. This chain links TRBV5-6 with TRBJ2-7; TRBD1 aligns across 7 bases. J was trimmed by 1 base and V by 2 bases; bases with no gene match: 12. The CDR3 runs to 17 residues. Germline CDR1 and CDR2: SGHDT and YYEEEE. CDR3 sequence (DNA): TGTGCCAGCAGCTTAAGTCTCGGAAGGACAGGATCCTACGAGCAGTACTTC. It is translated as CASSLSLGRTGSYEQYF.

By frequency in the sample, this clonotype is medium-sized. The chain is built from TRBV12-3 or TRBV12-4 and TRBJ1-4, with 9 positions matching TRBD1. The CDR3 loop spans 15 amino acids. Unmatched junction bases numbered 7, after V lost 6 bases and J lost 5 bases. As DNA, the CDR3 is TGTGCCAGCAGCTTCCACGGGACAGGGAATGAAAAACTGTTTTTT. Amino acid sequence: CASSFHGTGNEKLFF.

This clonotype is deemed medium-sized. The rearrangement joins TRBV28 to TRBJ2-1; D is possibly TRBD1 (6 bases). Per germline, CDR1 MDHEN and CDR2 SYDVKM. The length of the CDR3 is 16 residues. Trimming took off 5 bases at V and 0 bases at J, with 14 bases between the two ends. The chain's CDR3 is CASSPQGRGSYNEQFF. The CDR3 region has the DNA TGTGCCAGCAGTCCCCAGGGCAGGGGCTCCTACAATGAGCAGTTCTTC.

This clonotype is judged medium-sized. The gene calls are TRBV25-1 and TRBJ2-1, with D unclear. Per the germline V gene, CDR1 is MGHDK and CDR2 is SYGVNS. V gave up 2 bases and J gave up 5 bases, with 19 bases separating them. The CDR3 length is 17 residues. In nucleotides, the CDR3 is TGTGCCAGCAGTGAACAAGAACGGCCCCCGTCGGACAATGAGCAGTTCTTC. Its protein product is CASSEQERPPSDNEQFF.

This clonotype is medium-sized. The chain is built from TRBV28 and TRBJ2-1; weak D call: TRBD2 (5 bases). Germline V lookup: CDR1 MDHEN, CDR2 SYDVKM. V lost 5 bases, J lost 1 base, and 18 bases lay in between. CDR3 length equals 17 residues. The CDR3 region has the DNA TGTGCCAGCAGTCTAGAATTCCTGCCGGGGTCCTACAATGAGCAGTTCTTC. This encodes CASSLEFLPGSYNEQFF.

This clonotype was found many times. This chain uses TRBV19 with TRBJ2-7, with D uncertain. This CDR3 is 13 amino acids long. Germline V gene sequence: CDR1 LNHDA, CDR2 SQIVND (reference sequence). Deletions cut 5 bases from V and 6 bases from J, with 14 bases between. The CDR3 region is CASSPGPLGEQYF. The CDR3 DNA reads as TGTGCCAGTAGTCCCGGGCCCCTCGGCGAGCAGTACTTC.

This clonotype is labeled medium-sized. The chain is built from TRBV9 and TRBJ2-1; D assignment may be TRBD1 or TRBD2 (7 bases each). Germline CDR1 is SGDLS and CDR2 is YYNGEE. CDR3 length equals 16 residues. Trimming took off 4 bases at V and 10 bases at J, with 24 bases between the two ends. The DNA for the CDR3 is TGTGCCAGCAGCACTCGCCCGGGACAGCGGGGATCCGAGCAGTTCTTC. It yields the protein CASSTRPGQRGSEQFF.

By sample share, this clonotype is medium-sized. The chain links TRBV9 to TRBJ1-3, with D possibly being TRBD1 (5 bases). The CDR3 runs 15 residues. The germline gives CDR1 SGDLS, CDR2 YYNGEE. V was pared by 0 bases and J by 4 bases, with 11 bases between. The CDR3: CASSVGDEGGNTIYF. The DNA of the CDR3 is TGTGCCAGCAGCGTAGGGGACGAGGGAGGAAACACCATATATTTT.

This clonotype is categorized as medium-sized. The chain has TRBV10-3 and TRBJ2-3; 14 nucleotides agree with TRBD2. Per the germline V gene, CDR1 is ENHRY and CDR2 is SYGVKD. V shed 6 bases and J 4 bases; nucleotides not matched to a gene: 3. The CDR3 is 15 residues long. The CDR3 sequence is CAIRGTSGSPDTQYF. The CDR3, as DNA: TGTGCCATCAGAGGGACTAGCGGGAGCCCAGATACGCAGTATTTT.

This clonotype has just a few counts. This chain links TRBV12-3 or TRBV12-4 with TRBJ1-4, with a weak D call TRBD1 (5 bases). The V gene lost 6 bases and the J gene lost 7 bases, with 15 bases spanning the gap. This CDR3 is built from 14 residues. In nucleotides, the CDR3 is TGTGCCAGCAGCTATGCCCAGGGAGGTGAAAAACTGTTTTTT. Protein sequence: CASSYAQGGEKLFF.

Ten or more counts support this clonotype. CDR3 amino acids: CASSRDRYLEAFF. DNA for the CDR3: TGTGCCAGCAGCCGAGACAGGTATCTTGAAGCTTTCTTT. The chain links TRBV5-6 to TRBJ1-1; D is possibly TRBD1 (6 bases). The CDR3 contains 13 residues. Germline V lookup: CDR1 SGHDT, CDR2 YYEEEE. Trimming cost V 4 bases and J 7 bases, with 14 bases left between them.

This clonotype is deemed medium-sized. This chain joins TRBV28 and TRBJ1-1, with D possibly being TRBD1 (5 bases). CDR3 length: 13 amino acids. Germline V gives CDR1 MDHEN, CDR2 SYDVKM. V was cut by 4 bases and J by 1 base, with 7 bases left in between. CDR3 bases: TGTGCCAGCAGTTCGGACACGAACACTGAAGCTTTCTTT. The encoded protein is CASSSDTNTEAFF.

This clonotype is categorized as medium-sized. The J gene is TRBJ2-3, the V gene TRBV2, with TRBD1 identical over 8 bases. Germline lookup yields CDR1 SNHLY and CDR2 FYNNEI. The V gene end was trimmed by 2 bases and the J gene end by 4 bases; junction bases not matched to a gene: 5. The CDR3 covers 15 residues. The CDR3, as DNA: TGTGCCAGCAGTGAACAGGGGGCGATTCCAGATACGCAGTATTTT. It yields the protein CASSEQGAIPDTQYF.

The table lists this clonotype with many counts. This chain links TRBV19 with TRBJ1-2; TRBD1 matches 8 bases. This CDR3 spans 14 amino acids. J was trimmed by 4 bases and V by 7 bases; bases with no gene match: 8. Per germline, CDR1 LNHDA and CDR2 SQIVND (reference sequence). CDR3 nucleotide sequence: TGTGCCAGTAATGACAGGGGAAGAACCTATGGCTACACCTTC. Translated, it gives CASNDRGRTYGYTF. The entire variable domain, with the rest obtained from reference TRBV19 and TRBJ1-2, is as follows: DGGITQSPKYLFRKEGQNVTLSCEQNLNHDAMYWYRQDPGQGLRLIYYSQIVNDFQKGDIAEGYSVSREKKESFPLTVTSAQKNPTAFYLCASNDRGRTYGYTFGSGTRLTVV.

This clonotype is classed as medium-sized. V gene TRBV19 combines with J gene TRBJ1-5; D perhaps matches TRBD1 (6 bases). CDR1 is LNHDA and CDR2 is SQIVND in the germline V gene (reference sequence). The CDR3 runs 16 residues. V shed 5 bases and J shed 0 bases, with 14 bases lying between them. The CDR3 coding sequence is TGTGCCAGTAGTCTATCGACAGGCTATAGCAATCAGCCCCAGCATTTT. Amino acid sequence: CASSLSTGYSNQPQHF.

This clonotype is medium-sized. V and J are TRBV29-1 and TRBJ1-2, with no clear D. The V and J ends lost 5 bases and 4 bases respectively, with 14 bases between them. The CDR3 is made up of 13 amino acids. Germline lookup yields CDR1 SQVTM and CDR2 ANQGSEA. As DNA, the CDR3 is TGCAGCGTTTTCGGCGGGGATGGCTATGGCTACACCTTC. Translation: CSVFGGDGYGYTF. The whole variable domain, filled in from reference TRBV29-1 and TRBJ1-2, reads SAVISQKPSRDICQRGTSLTIQCQVDSQVTMMFWYRQQPGQSLTLIATANQGSEATYESGFVIDKFPISRPNLTFSTLTVSNMSPEDSSIYLCSVFGGDGYGYTFGSGTRLTVV.